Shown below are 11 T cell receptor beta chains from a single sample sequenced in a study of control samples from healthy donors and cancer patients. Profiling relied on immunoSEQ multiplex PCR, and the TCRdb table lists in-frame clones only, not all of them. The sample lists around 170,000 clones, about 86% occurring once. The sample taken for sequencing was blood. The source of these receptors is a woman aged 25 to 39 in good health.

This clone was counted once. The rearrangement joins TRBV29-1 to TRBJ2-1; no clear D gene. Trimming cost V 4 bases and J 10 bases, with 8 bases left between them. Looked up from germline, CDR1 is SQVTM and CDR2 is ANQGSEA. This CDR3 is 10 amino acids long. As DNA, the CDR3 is TGCAGCGTTGGGCAGTTCGAGCAGTTCTTC. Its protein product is CSVGQFEQFF.

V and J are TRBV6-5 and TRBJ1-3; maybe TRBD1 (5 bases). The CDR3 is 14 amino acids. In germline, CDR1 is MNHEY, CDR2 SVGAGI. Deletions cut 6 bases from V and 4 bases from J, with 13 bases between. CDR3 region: CASSPWGDGNTIYF. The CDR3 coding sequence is TGTGCCAGCAGCCCGTGGGGGGACGGAAACACCATATATTTT.

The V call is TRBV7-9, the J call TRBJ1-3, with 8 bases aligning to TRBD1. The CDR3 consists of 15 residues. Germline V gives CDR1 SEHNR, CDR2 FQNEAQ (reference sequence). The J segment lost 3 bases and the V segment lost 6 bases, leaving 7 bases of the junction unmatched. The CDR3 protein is CASRSAGGFGNTIYF. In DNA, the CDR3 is TGTGCCAGCAGGTCCGCAGGGGGCTTTGGAAACACCATATATTTT.

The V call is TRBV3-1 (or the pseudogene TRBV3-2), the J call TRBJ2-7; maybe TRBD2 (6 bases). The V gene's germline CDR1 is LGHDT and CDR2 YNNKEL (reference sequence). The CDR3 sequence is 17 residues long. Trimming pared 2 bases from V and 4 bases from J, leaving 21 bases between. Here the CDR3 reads CASSQRGGKDRRYEQYF. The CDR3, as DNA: TGTGCCAGCAGCCAAAGAGGAGGGAAGGATCGTCGGTACGAGCAGTACTTC.

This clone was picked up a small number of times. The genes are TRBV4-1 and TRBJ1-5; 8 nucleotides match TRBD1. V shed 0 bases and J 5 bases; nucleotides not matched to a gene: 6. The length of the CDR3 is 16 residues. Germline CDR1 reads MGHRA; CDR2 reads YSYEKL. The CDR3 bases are TGCGCCAGCAGCCAAGAAATTGGGACAGGTCATCAGCCCCAGCATTTT. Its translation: CASSQEIGTGHQPQHF.

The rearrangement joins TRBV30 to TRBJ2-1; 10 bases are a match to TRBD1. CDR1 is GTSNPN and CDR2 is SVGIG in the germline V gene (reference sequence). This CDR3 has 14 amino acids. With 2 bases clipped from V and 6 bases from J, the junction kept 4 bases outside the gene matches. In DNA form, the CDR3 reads TGTGCCTGGAGTCCCGGGACAGGGGTCAATGAGCAGTTCTTC. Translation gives CAWSPGTGVNEQFF.

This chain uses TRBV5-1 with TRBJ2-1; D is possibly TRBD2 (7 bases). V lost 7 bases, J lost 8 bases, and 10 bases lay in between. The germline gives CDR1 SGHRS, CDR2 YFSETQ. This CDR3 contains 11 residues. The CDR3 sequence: CASGGGDEQFF. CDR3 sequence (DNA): TGCGCCAGCGGGGGGGGCGATGAGCAGTTCTTC.

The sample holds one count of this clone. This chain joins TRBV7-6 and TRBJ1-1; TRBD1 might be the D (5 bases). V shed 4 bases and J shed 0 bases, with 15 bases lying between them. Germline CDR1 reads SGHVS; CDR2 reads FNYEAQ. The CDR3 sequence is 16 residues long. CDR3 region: CASSSEPGVLNTEAFF. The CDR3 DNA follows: TGTGCCAGCAGCTCCGAACCGGGGGTGTTGAACACTGAAGCTTTCTTT.

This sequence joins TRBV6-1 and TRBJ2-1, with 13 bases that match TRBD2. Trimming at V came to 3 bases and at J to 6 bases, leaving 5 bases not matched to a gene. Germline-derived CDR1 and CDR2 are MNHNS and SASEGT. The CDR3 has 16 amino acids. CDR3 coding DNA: TGTGCCAGCAGTGACCAGGGACTAGCGGGAATCAATGAGCAGTTCTTC. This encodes CASSDQGLAGINEQFF.

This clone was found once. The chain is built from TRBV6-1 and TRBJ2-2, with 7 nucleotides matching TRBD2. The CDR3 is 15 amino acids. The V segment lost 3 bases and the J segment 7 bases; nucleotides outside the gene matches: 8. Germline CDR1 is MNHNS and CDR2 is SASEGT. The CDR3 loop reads CASSDRGGLIGELFF. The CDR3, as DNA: TGTGCCAGCAGTGATCGGGGAGGGTTGATCGGGGAGCTGTTTTTT.

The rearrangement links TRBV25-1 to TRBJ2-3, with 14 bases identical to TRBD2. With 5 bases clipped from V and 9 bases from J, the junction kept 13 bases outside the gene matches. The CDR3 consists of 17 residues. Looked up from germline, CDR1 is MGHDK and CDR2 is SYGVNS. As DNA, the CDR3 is TGTGCCAGCAGTCCGCGTCGACTAGCGGGAGGGCCATCAACGCAGTATTTT. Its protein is CASSPRRLAGGPSTQYF.